Reported below is one T cell receptor beta chain. Its cognate antigen is unknown. V was trimmed by 4 bases and J by 5 bases, leaving 15 bases between them. This CDR3 contains 15 residues. From germline, CDR1 is SGDLS and CDR2 YYNGEE. These data are taken from a study of T cell responses to AZD1222 COVID-19 vaccine. Data came from immunoSEQ multiplex PCR; TCRdb stores just in-frame clones and leaves some out. The table lists about 110,000 clones, around 88% of them singletons, with 5.5% to 7.5% in the top ten. Whole-study results and caveats: The donors showed a predominance of white British ancestry and of females, with possible underestimation of clonal diversity. Nearly half of unique spike-specific TCRs reportedly avoided B.1.351 and B.1.1.7 mutated regions.

This sequence joins TRBV9 and TRBJ2-2, with D possibly TRBD2 on 5 matching bases. The input for sequencing was peripheral blood, taken 28 days after the second AZD1222 dose. The receptor comes from an adult who received the AZD1222 COVID-19 vaccine. Here the CDR3 reads CASSLRGQGTGELFF. The CDR3 bases are TGTGCCAGCAGCCTTAGAGGGCAAGGGACCGGGGAGCTGTTTTTT. Together with reference TRBV9 and TRBJ2-2, the CDR3 gives the full variable domain: DSGVTQTPKHLITATGQRVTLRCSPRSGDLSVYWYQQSLDQGLQFLIQYYNGEERAKGNILERFSAQQFPDLHSELNLSSLELGDSALYFCASSLRGQGTGELFFGEGSRLTVL.